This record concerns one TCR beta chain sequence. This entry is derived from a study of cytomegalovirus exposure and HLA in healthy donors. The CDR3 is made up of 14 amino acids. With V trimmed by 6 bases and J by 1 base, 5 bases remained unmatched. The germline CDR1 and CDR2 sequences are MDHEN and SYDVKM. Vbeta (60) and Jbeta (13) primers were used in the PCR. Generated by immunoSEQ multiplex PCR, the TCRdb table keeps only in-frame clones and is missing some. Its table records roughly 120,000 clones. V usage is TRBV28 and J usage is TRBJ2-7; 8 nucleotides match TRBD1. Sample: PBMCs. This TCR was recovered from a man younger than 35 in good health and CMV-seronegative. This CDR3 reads CASSPGTGSYEQYF. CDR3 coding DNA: TGTGCCAGCAGCCCCGGGACAGGATCCTACGAGCAGTACTTC.